This T cell receptor beta chain came from a study of shared clonotypes between healthy human individuals. Overall study context: CD8 memory received one plate per donor, CD8 naive two, CD4 memory three and CD4 naive three.

Trimming pared 6 bases from V and 11 bases from J, leaving 25 bases between. The CDR3 contains 15 residues. From germline, CDR1 is MDHEN and CDR2 SYDVKM. Sequencing used immunoSEQ multiplex PCR; TCRdb keeps in-frame clones, though not all of them. Of around 550,000 clones listed, 90% to 95% were seen once; the top ten hold around 0.11%. Terminally differentiated effector memory CD45RA+ cells were excluded from the naive CD8 cells, which were CD45RO-negative and positively selected for CCR7. The chain employs TRBV28 and TRBJ1-1; TRBD1 might be the D (6 bases). Sequencing was performed on naive CD8+ T cells sorted from blood. The TCR sequence derives from a woman in her twenties or thirties in good health. CDR3 sequence reads: CASSHSTRGAQEAFF. CDR3 coding DNA: TGTGCCAGCAGCCACTCAACTCGGGGGGCCCAGGAGGCTTTCTTT.